Below, one T cell receptor beta chain is given with its context. Its antigen is unknown. As the method for making TCR beta libraries, quantitative 5'-RACE with molecular barcodes was used. TCRdb recomputed calls from the 5' RACE reads with MiXCR, one row per CDR3 protein. The table has around 440,000 distinct CDR3 sequences, 17% seen once; the top ten hold approximately 0.97%. This record belongs to a study of CD8 T cells in ankylosing spondylitis. Study results and limitations: A TCR beta motif of 7 or 8 highly homologous variants appeared characteristic of ankylosing spondylitis blood. The study looked at matched synovial fluid samples from ankylosing spondylitis patients. Disease-linked clones were reported to be significantly enriched there.

This CDR3 is 13 amino acids long. V lost 4 bases, J lost 5 bases, and 9 bases lay in between. The V gene's germline CDR1 is LNHNV and CDR2 YYDKDF (reference sequence). Sequenced input: blood, either unsorted or a sorted T cell fraction (not recorded which). The clonotype comes from a male donor with ankylosing spondylitis. This chain connects TRBV15 to TRBJ1-5; D gene uncertain. As DNA, the CDR3 is TGTGCCACCAGCAAGGGTGGACATCAGCCCCAGCATTTT. Its protein product is CATSKGGHQPQHF.